This TCR beta chain comes out of a study of T cell responses to AZD1222 COVID-19 vaccine. The germline gives CDR1 KGHSH, CDR2 LQKENI. This CDR3 is built from 15 residues. Trimming left V 4 bases short and J 1 base short, with 8 bases between. Whole-study findings and limits: Mapped onto spike, vaccine-associated CD4 TCRs spanned it and were dominant at 160-218 and 743-854. The donors showed a predominance of white British ancestry and of females, with possible underestimation of clonal diversity.

As to this clone: Its antigen is currently unknown.

TCRdb keeps only in-frame clones here, not all; method: immunoSEQ multiplex PCR. Seen here are roughly 100,000 clones, 85% to 90% observed once, and the top ten hold more than 9%. This chain connects TRBV18 to TRBJ1-6; D uncertain. This material consisted of peripheral blood, taken on day 0 of AZD1222 vaccination. The receptor's source is an adult in good health. CDR3 region: CASSLVGSYNSPLHF. The CDR3 DNA reads as TGTGCCAGCTCACTTGTGGGGTCCTATAATTCACCCCTCCACTTT.